This T cell receptor beta chain was profiled in a study of blood T cell repertoires in COVID-19. Study overall: COVID-19 samples collected from the United States, Italy and Spain covered acute and convalescent phases. The analysed material was cDNA or gDNA that came from T cells, B-cell-depleted T cells, or PBMCs.

Germline CDR1 is SGHRS and CDR2 is YFSETQ. This CDR3 is 16 amino acids long. Trimming left V 0 bases short and J 2 bases short, with 13 bases between. This clone occurred once. Per the study methods: From reference gene primer amplification, estimates of nucleated cell counts were derived. Assay: immunoSEQ multiplex PCR; the TCRdb copy retains only in-frame clones and omits some. For V, J and clone size, that table is used; D and trimming come from the DNA. The repertoire holds roughly 200,000 clones, with approximately 85% as singletons. J is TRBJ2-3 and V is TRBV5-1; tentative D call: TRBD1 (7 bases). The sequence came from a human donor with active or convalescent COVID-19. The donor label of this sample is uncertain. Source material: peripheral blood. The CDR3 nucleotides read TGCGCCAGCAGCTTGGCCGGAGGGGGCCACACAGATACGCAGTATTTT. Protein product: CASSLAGGGHTDTQYF. The full variable domain, in which reference TRBV5-1 and TRBJ2-3 provide the parts outside the CDR3, is KAGVTQTPRYLIKTRGQQVTLSCSPISGHRSVSWYQQTPGQGLQFLFEYFSETQRNKGNFPGRFSGRQFSNSRSEMNVSTLELGDSALYLCASSLAGGGHTDTQYFGPGTRLTVL.